A selection of T cell receptor beta chains follows, all from one sample in a study of blood T cell repertoires in COVID-19. Produced via immunoSEQ multiplex PCR; TCRdb's table is partial and in-frame only. The table records about 300,000 clones, more than 75% of them present only once. The sample was PBMCs or T cells enriched from blood (not recorded which). The receptors shown here come from a man aged 25-40 years who had recovered from COVID-19. Both conserved end residues are part of each CDR3. D genes are given only for firm matches. Clone size appears in some rows only: once, few, many, or a class for an expanded clone.

clone size,D gene,J gene,CDR3 length,V gene,CDR3 DNA,CDR3 protein
few,.,TRBJ1-5,13,TRBV10-3,TGTGCCATCAGCGACAGGCGCGGTCAGCCCCAGCATTTT,CAISDRRGQPQHF
.,.,TRBJ2-5,14,TRBV11-2,TGTGCCAGCAGCTTAAGGCTAGCCCAAGAGACCCAGTACTTC,CASSLRLAQETQYF
.,.,TRBJ1-2,13,TRBV29-1,TGCAGCGTTGAAGATAACAGGTATCCTGGCTACACCTTC,CSVEDNRYPGYTF
.,.,TRBJ2-7,13,TRBV29-1,TGCAGCGTAGTAAGACAGGCAGGCTACGAGCAGTACTTC,CSVVRQAGYEQYF
once,TRBD1,TRBJ2-7,14,TRBV19,TGTGCCAGTAGGATCACAGGGGGCGAGACCGAGCAGTACTTC,CASRITGGETEQYF
.,TRBD1,TRBJ1-1,13,TRBV29-1,TGCAGCGTTGGACAGGGGGCTCGGACTGAAGCTTTCTTT,CSVGQGARTEAFF
few,.,TRBJ2-2,14,TRBV15,TGTGCCACCAGCGGGGACTCCTACACCGGGGAGCTGTTTTTT,CATSGDSYTGELFF
.,.,TRBJ2-2,13,TRBV29-1,TGCAGCGCTGCGGACAGCTACACCGGGGAGCTGTTTTTT,CSAADSYTGELFF
few,.,TRBJ2-6,15,TRBV28,TGTGCCACCCTCACGGGGGGCGGGGGGGCCAACGTCCTGACTTTC,CATLTGGGGANVLTF
.,TRBD1,TRBJ2-4,14,TRBV11-2,TGTGCCAGCAGCCTTACAGGGGGCGCGGACATTCAGTACTTC,CASSLTGGADIQYF
.,.,TRBJ2-5,15,TRBV3-1/TRBV3-2,TGTGCCAGCAGCCACCCTTTGCGCGATCAAGAGACCCAGTACTTC,CASSHPLRDQETQYF
.,.,TRBJ1-1,15,TRBV28,TGTGCCAGCAGTACCGGAGGGGCAATGAACACTGAAGCTTTCTTT,CASSTGGAMNTEAFF
few,TRBD1,TRBJ1-6,16,TRBV7-6,TGTGCCAGCAGCTTAGGAGGGCAGGGGGCTAATTCACCCCTCCACTTT,CASSLGGQGANSPLHF
.,TRBD1,TRBJ2-1,17,TRBV4-1,TGCGCCAGCAGCCAAGATTTTAGGGACAGGCAGAGAGATGAGCAGTTCTTC,CASSQDFRDRQRDEQFF
.,.,TRBJ2-5,15,TRBV7-9,TGTGCCAGCAGCTTTTTCGGGGGTTCGGGCGAGACCCAGTACTTC,CASSFFGGSGETQYF
.,.,TRBJ1-5,14,TRBV9,TGTGCCAGCAGCATTGGGGGGGGTAATCAGCCCCAGCATTTT,CASSIGGGNQPQHF